The present entry profiles one TCR beta chain with its context. The data derive from a study of blood T cell repertoires in COVID-19. Looking at the study overall: Italy, Spain and the United States were the sources of the convalescent and acute COVID-19 samples.

TCRdb's copy holds only in-frame clones and misses some; the assay was immunoSEQ multiplex PCR. The table has around 450,000 clones, around nine tenths seen once; the top ten hold over 4%. Germline V CDR1 and CDR2: SGDLS, YYNGEE. This CDR3 region has 14 residues. The V segment lost 4 bases and the J segment 7 bases; nucleotides outside the gene matches: 10. The sample was peripheral blood. The clonotype comes from a woman younger than 45 with acute or convalescent COVID-19. The J gene is TRBJ1-2, the V gene TRBV9, with 7 bases lining up with TRBD1. In nucleotides, the CDR3 is TGTGCCAGCAGCCAAGGGGGCAAAGCTGGTGGCTACACCTTC. Protein product: CASSQGGKAGGYTF.